This T cell receptor beta chain was captured in a study of blood T cell repertoires in COVID-19. Background on the study: Collection of acute and convalescent COVID-19 samples took place in the United States, Italy and Spain. The cDNA or gDNA used as material had been derived from T cells, B-cell-depleted T cells, or PBMCs.

Trimming took off 10 bases at V and 2 bases at J, with 22 bases between the two ends. The germline gives CDR1 ENHRY, CDR2 SYGVKD. The CDR3 loop spans 16 amino acids. Authors' analysis steps: The authors estimated nucleated cell counts from reference gene primer amplification. Generated by immunoSEQ multiplex PCR, the TCRdb table keeps only in-frame clones and is missing some. V, J and clone size derive from that table, while D and trimming were established from the DNA sequence. Among about 400,000 clones listed, roughly 90% were seen once. This sequence joins TRBV10-3 and TRBJ2-3, with D possibly matching TRBD2 (6 bases). This sequence was found in a man between 35 and 55 years old with acute or convalescent COVID-19. The sample comprised peripheral blood. The CDR3 DNA reads TGTGCCACCCTGGGGTCGGGGGATATGTACACAGATACGCAGTATTTT. Translation: CATLGSGDMYTDTQYF.